The TCR beta chain described here comes from a study of blood T cell repertoires in COVID-19. Study-level information: From the United States, Italy and Spain came samples of acute and convalescent COVID-19. T cells, B-cell-depleted T cells, or PBMCs provided the cDNA or gDNA that served as material.

Per the original data handling: Counts of nucleated cells, estimated from reference gene primer amplification, were obtained. Clones were read by immunoSEQ multiplex PCR, and TCRdb kept only the in-frame ones, dropping some. The V and J calls and clone size come from that table; D and trimming were worked out from the DNA. The repertoire consists of about 39,000 clones, with roughly 76% occurring once and the leading ten covering about 8.5%. Losses at the gene ends were 0 bases for V and 1 base for J; bases not matched to a gene: 0. This CDR3 is 14 amino acids long. Germline V gene lookup returns CDR1 SGHNT and CDR2 YYREEE (reference sequence).

This TCR was sampled from a man in his 70s with active or convalescent COVID-19. Sequenced material: peripheral blood. V gene TRBV5-4 combines with J gene TRBJ2-5; 7 positions match TRBD2. CDR3 in amino acids: CASSLGGGQETQYF. CDR3 sequence (DNA): TGTGCCAGCAGCTTGGGGGGGGGCCAAGAGACCCAGTACTTC.